These 14 T cell receptor beta chains were all obtained from the same sample, sequenced in a study of T-cell memory formation after mild COVID-19 (TCRdb year 2021). Receptors were amplified or captured by 5' RACE. The data were produced on an Illumina NovaSeq 6000. In-frame beta chains were kept once TCRdb had trimmed the public reads at Q25 with fastp and called clones with MiXCR. Rows with a matching CDR3 protein are joined into one entry that keeps the most common DNA and genes. Here the sample has approximately 240,000 distinct CDR3 sequences; 16% occur a single time. The ten largest clones add up to approximately 3.6% of the sample. Sequenced input: PBMCs or a T cell subset sorted from them (not recorded which). Source of these receptors: a man aged 18 to 29 who had mild COVID-19 (a few samples of this study predate the infection). The sample titles of this study are shuffled in the database, so cell type and time point are left out; the donor was told from shared clones.

This rearrangement joins TRBV5-4 to TRBJ1-1; D remains ambiguous. Trimming pared 3 bases from V and 5 bases from J, leaving 14 bases between. The V gene's germline CDR1 is SGHNT and CDR2 YYREEE (reference sequence). This CDR3 has 14 residues. Here the CDR3 reads CASSSPLRATEAFF. CDR3 bases: TGTGCCAGCAGCTCCCCATTAAGGGCGACTGAAGCTTTCTTT.

This clonotype was recorded many times. The CDR3 region is CASSLWDTGELFF. The CDR3 DNA sequence: TGTGCCAGCAGTTTATGGGACACCGGGGAGCTGTTTTTT. This chain links TRBV12-3 or TRBV12-4 with TRBJ2-2; D ambiguous. This CDR3 spans 13 amino acids. V was clipped by 2 bases and J by 3 bases, with 4 bases between them.

This clonotype came up once. The genes are TRBV6-1 and TRBJ2-5; TRBD2 aligns across 9 bases. The V gene's germline CDR1 is MNHNS and CDR2 SASEGT. The CDR3 loop spans 15 amino acids. J lost 1 base, V lost 7 bases, and 7 bases had no gene match. CDR3 in DNA: TGTGCCAGCACCGAGACTAGCGGAGTCCAAGAGACCCAGTACTTC. This gives the protein CASTETSGVQETQYF.

At least ten counts were recorded for this clonotype. The chain carries TRBV6-5 and TRBJ2-2; D might be TRBD1 (5 bases). The V end was cut by 7 bases, the J end by 5 bases, with 14 bases between. The CDR3 spans 14 residues. Germline-derived CDR1 and CDR2 are MNHEY and SVGAGI. Here the CDR3 reads CASTQGGSTGELFF. The CDR3 DNA follows: TGTGCCAGCACCCAGGGTGGGTCGACCGGGGAGCTGTTTTTT.

This clonotype was found a few times. V is TRBV11-3 and J is TRBJ2-2; TRBD1 might be the D (6 bases). The CDR3 runs 15 residues. Germline lookup yields CDR1 SGHNT and CDR2 YENEEA. V dropped 5 bases and J dropped 7 bases, with 17 bases sitting between them. The CDR3 DNA reads as TGTGCCAGCAGCCTCGCGCCAGGGGCGGGCGGGGAGCTGTTTTTT. Encoded protein: CASSLAPGAGGELFF.

The table lists this clonotype with a few counts. The CDR3 region has the DNA TGTGCCAGCAGTTACTCGGCTGGGGCCCCTGAAGCTTTCTTT. Translation gives CASSYSAGAPEAFF. V is TRBV6-5 and J is TRBJ1-1; possible D gene TRBD1, 5 bases. Germline loops: CDR1 MNHEY, CDR2 SVGAGI. The CDR3 consists of 14 residues. V was trimmed by 0 bases and J by 6 bases, leaving 11 bases between them.

V is TRBV7-2 and J is TRBJ2-2, with D perhaps TRBD1 (5 bases). The CDR3 length is 14 residues. Germline CDR1 is SGHTA and CDR2 is FQGNSA. V was shortened by 6 bases and J by 6 bases, with 14 bases between the two germline ends. In DNA form, the CDR3 reads TGTGCCAGCAGTCGGTCAGGGAAGTCCGGGGAGCTGTTTTTT. It encodes CASSRSGKSGELFF. Full variable domain (rest looked up from reference TRBV7-2 and TRBJ2-2): GAGVSQSPSNKVTEKGKDVELRCDPISGHTALYWYRQSLGQGLEFLIYFQGNSAPDKSGLPSDRFSAERTGGSVSTLTIQRTQQEDSAVYLCASSRSGKSGELFFGEGSRLTVL.

In its sample, this clonotype was seen a few times. The rearrangement links TRBV5-1 to TRBJ1-5; no reliable D call. V was shortened by 0 bases and J by 8 bases, with 9 bases between the two germline ends. The CDR3 is 13 amino acids. CDR1 and CDR2 (germline): SGHRS, YFSETQ. In DNA, the CDR3 is TGCGCCAGCAGCTTGGGAGGCGGGGAGCCCCAGCATTTT. This codes for CASSLGGGEPQHF.

At least ten counts were recorded for this clonotype. The V gene is TRBV7-2, the J gene TRBJ2-3; D may correspond to TRBD1 or TRBD2 (5 bases each). Trimming took 1 base from V and 7 from J, leaving 15 bases between them. In germline, CDR1 is SGHTA, CDR2 FQGNSA. The CDR3 loop spans 15 amino acids. CDR3 residues: CASSLGGFGGYTQYF. In DNA, the CDR3 is TGTGCCAGCAGCTTAGGGGGCTTTGGGGGATATACGCAGTATTTT.

V usage is TRBV28 and J usage is TRBJ2-5, with D possibly TRBD1 on 6 matching bases. The V and J ends lost 7 bases and 4 bases respectively, with 19 bases between them. In germline, CDR1 is MDHEN, CDR2 SYDVKM. The CDR3 covers 15 residues. CDR3 sequence (DNA): TGTGCCAGCACCACCCATACCGGACAGACAGAGACCCAGTACTTC. The encoded protein is CASTTHTGQTETQYF.

This clonotype was counted at least ten times. The chain is built from TRBV27 and TRBJ1-2; the D is unclear. Trimming pared 3 bases from V and 1 base from J, leaving 6 bases between. CDR1 and CDR2 from the germline V gene are MNHEY and SMNVEV (reference sequence). This CDR3 comprises 13 residues. The CDR3 region has the DNA TGTGCCAGCAGTTTGGGCGGTAACTATGGCTACACCTTC. Translation gives CASSLGGNYGYTF.

There are a few counts of this clonotype. The rearrangement links TRBV6-5 to TRBJ2-5, with D uncertain. The CDR3 consists of 14 residues. CDR1 and CDR2 from the germline V gene are MNHEY and SVGAGI. The V gene lost 0 bases and the J gene lost 5 bases, with 10 bases spanning the gap. CDR3 nucleotides: TGTGCCAGCAGTTACTCCATGGGCGCGGAGACCCAGTACTTC. This sequence encodes CASSYSMGAETQYF.

This sequence joins TRBV20-1 and TRBJ1-1, with a possible D match to TRBD1 (6 bases). V lost 5 bases, J lost 5 bases, and 18 bases lay in between. The CDR3 has 14 residues. In germline, CDR1 is DFQATT, CDR2 SNEGSKA (reference sequence). CDR3 DNA: TGCAGTGCTCCCATGGGGGGGGCTGTGACTGAAGCTTTCTTT. This sequence encodes CSAPMGGAVTEAFF.

The chain has TRBV12-3 or TRBV12-4 and TRBJ1-1; no definite D call. This CDR3 spans 13 amino acids. V was clipped by 3 bases and J by 6 bases, with 11 bases between them. The CDR3 spells CASSFGRTPEAFF. The CDR3 DNA sequence: TGTGCCAGCAGTTTTGGAAGAACCCCTGAAGCTTTCTTT.